This is a list of T cell receptor beta chains from one sample in a study of response to subunit inactivated influenza vaccine. TCRdb reprocessed the RT-PCR reads with MiXCR, giving one entry per CDR3 protein. The data contain around 520,000 distinct CDR3 sequences, around 11% of them singletons. The material was PBMCs from blood, obtained on the day of vaccination. These receptors were collected from a man aged 50 to 59 who received an inactivated influenza vaccine. The CDR3 runs from the conserved cysteine through the conserved F or W. A D gene is named only where the DNA matches it firmly. Clone size appears in some rows only: once, few, many, or a class for an expanded clone.

j_call,d_call,clone_size,v_call,cdr3_aa,cdr3_nt
TRBJ2-1,NA,NA,TRBV20-1,CSARGRGGNEQFF,TGCAGTGCTAGGGGCAGGGGAGGAAATGAGCAGTTCTTC
TRBJ2-3,NA,few,TRBV4-3,CASSQDGPVADTQYF,TGCGCCAGCAGCCAAGATGGCCCAGTTGCAGATACGCAGTATTTT
TRBJ2-3,TRBD2,few,TRBV27,CASNPGLAGADTQYF,TGTGCCAGCAACCCGGGACTAGCGGGCGCAGATACGCAGTATTTT
TRBJ2-3,NA,many,TRBV11-2,CASSSASRDGTDTQYF,TGTGCCAGCAGCTCCGCGTCCCGGGACGGGACTGATACGCAGTATTTT
TRBJ1-6,NA,NA,TRBV4-2,CASSQEGHTYNSPLHF,TGTGCCAGCAGCCAAGAAGGTCACACGTATAATTCACCCCTCCACTTT
TRBJ2-7,TRBD1,NA,TRBV3-1,CASSQYRDRGNEQYF,TGTGCCAGCAGCCAATACCGGGACAGGGGAAACGAGCAGTACTTC
TRBJ1-2,NA,few,TRBV7-2,CASSLRTDYTF,TGTGCCAGCAGCTTAAGGACCGACTACACCTTC
TRBJ2-5,NA,NA,TRBV5-1,CASSWAQGSETQYF,TGCGCCAGCAGCTGGGCCCAGGGGTCAGAGACCCAGTACTTC
TRBJ2-1,NA,NA,TRBV30,CAWSLGSFHNEQFF,TGTGCCTGGAGTCTCGGGTCCTTCCACAATGAGCAGTTCTTC
TRBJ2-1,TRBD1,NA,TRBV7-2,CASSLDVRGSEQFF,TGTGCCAGCAGCTTAGATGTCAGGGGGAGTGAGCAGTTCTTC
TRBJ1-2,NA,few,TRBV20-1,CSARDVGRSYGYTF,TGCAGTGCTAGAGATGTGGGCAGATCTTATGGCTACACCTTC
TRBJ2-7,NA,few,TRBV14,CASSQVQGDEQYF,TGTGCCAGCAGCCAAGTTCAGGGAGATGAGCAGTACTTC
TRBJ2-2,NA,NA,TRBV10-2,CASSRQPYTGELFF,TGCGCCAGCAGTAGACAACCTTACACCGGGGAGCTGTTTTTT
TRBJ1-5,NA,few,TRBV28,CASSLEGGWQPQHF,TGTGCCAGCAGTTTAGAGGGGGGCTGGCAGCCCCAGCATTTT
TRBJ2-3,NA,few,TRBV5-1,CASSLGAVGTDTQYF,TGCGCCAGCAGCTTGGGGGCCGTAGGGACAGATACGCAGTATTTT
TRBJ1-1,NA,NA,TRBV7-9,CASSLAGAPTEAFF,TGTGCCAGCAGCTTAGCGGGGGCTCCCACTGAAGCTTTCTTT
TRBJ2-1,NA,few,TRBV10-3,CAISETGYVQFF,TGTGCCATCAGTGAGACAGGGTACGTGCAGTTCTTC
TRBJ1-2,NA,many,TRBV4-1,CASSQEWGGGYTF,TGCGCCAGCAGCCAAGAGTGGGGAGGAGGCTACACCTTC
TRBJ1-6,NA,NA,TRBV5-1,CASSPDGDSPLHF,TGCGCCAGCAGCCCGGATGGGGATTCACCCCTCCACTTT
TRBJ1-6,NA,NA,TRBV18,CASSPPGDNSPLHF,TGTGCCAGCTCACCGCCAGGAGATAATTCACCCCTCCACTTT
TRBJ1-4,TRBD1,NA,TRBV4-1,CASRRQGTNEKLFF,TGCGCCAGCAGGAGACAGGGAACTAATGAAAAACTGTTTTTT
TRBJ2-1,TRBD2,NA,TRBV7-2,CASSFLLRGGLGEQFF,TGTGCCAGCAGCTTTCTCCTCCGGGGGGGCCTCGGTGAGCAGTTCTTC
TRBJ2-7,TRBD1,NA,TRBV29-1,CSVERTGGYEQYF,TGCAGCGTTGAGAGGACAGGGGGCTACGAGCAGTACTTC
TRBJ2-4,NA,few,TRBV21-1,CASSNVGGIQNF,TGTGCCAGCAGCAATGTTGGGGGAATTCAGAACTTC
TRBJ2-1,TRBD2,NA,TRBV13,CASSTGVAGAYNEQFF,TGTGCCAGCAGCACCGGGGTAGCGGGAGCTTACAATGAGCAGTTCTTC
TRBJ2-3,NA,few,TRBV4-3,CASSKRLKADTQYF,TGCGCCAGCAGCAAAAGACTAAAAGCAGATACGCAGTATTTT
TRBJ2-2,TRBD2,few,TRBV5-1,CASSLEAAGLAGVTGELFF,TGCGCCAGCAGCTTGGAGGCAGCGGGACTAGCGGGAGTTACCGGGGAGCTGTTTTTT
TRBJ1-1,NA,few,TRBV12-3/TRBV12-4,CASRYRVSTEAFF,TGTGCCAGCAGATACAGGGTCTCCACTGAAGCTTTCTTT
TRBJ1-6,NA,NA,TRBV12-3/TRBV12-4,CASSLGEGRSPLHF,TGTGCCAGCAGTTTAGGGGAGGGTAGATCACCCCTCCACTTT
TRBJ2-5,TRBD2,few,TRBV4-1,CASSQRIAGGLEETQYF,TGCGCCAGCAGCCAAAGGATAGCGGGGGGGCTGGAGGAGACCCAGTACTTC
TRBJ1-2,TRBD1,NA,TRBV7-2,CASSEIAGTEYGYTF,TGTGCCAGCAGCGAAATTGCCGGGACAGAGTATGGCTACACCTTC
TRBJ2-5,NA,NA,TRBV7-2,CASSLDRRQETQYF,TGTGCCAGCAGCTTGGACAGAAGGCAAGAGACCCAGTACTTC
TRBJ1-1,NA,NA,TRBV12-3/TRBV12-4,CASSPPARRAFF,TGTGCCAGCAGTCCCCCGGCCCGGAGGGCTTTCTTT
TRBJ1-2,TRBD1,many,TRBV5-6,CASSHRGALGGYTF,TGTGCCAGCAGCCACAGGGGTGCCTTGGGAGGCTACACCTTC
TRBJ2-5,NA,NA,TRBV12-3/TRBV12-4,CASSQTGLQETQYF,TGTGCCAGCAGCCAGACAGGTCTCCAAGAGACCCAGTACTTC
TRBJ2-2,NA,NA,TRBV6-1,CASSLRTETVGELFF,TGTGCCAGCAGTCTCAGGACAGAGACGGTCGGGGAGCTGTTTTTT
TRBJ2-4,NA,many,TRBV5-5,CASSLASGGLNIQYF,TGTGCCAGCAGCTTGGCCAGTGGGGGCTTGAACATTCAGTACTTC
TRBJ2-1,TRBD2,NA,TRBV20-1,CSANRLAGGTHYSYNEQFF,TGCAGTGCAAACAGGTTAGCGGGAGGAACACACTATTCCTACAATGAGCAGTTCTTC
TRBJ2-5,NA,NA,TRBV29-1,CSVSPGETQYF,TGCAGCGTCTCACCGGGGGAGACCCAGTACTTC
TRBJ2-1,NA,NA,TRBV6-2/TRBV6-3,CAGAWDWSYNEQFF,TGTGCCGGGGCTTGGGACTGGTCCTACAATGAGCAGTTCTTC
TRBJ2-1,NA,NA,TRBV20-1,CSARDVRSYNEQFF,TGCAGTGCTAGAGATGTGCGGTCCTACAATGAGCAGTTCTTC